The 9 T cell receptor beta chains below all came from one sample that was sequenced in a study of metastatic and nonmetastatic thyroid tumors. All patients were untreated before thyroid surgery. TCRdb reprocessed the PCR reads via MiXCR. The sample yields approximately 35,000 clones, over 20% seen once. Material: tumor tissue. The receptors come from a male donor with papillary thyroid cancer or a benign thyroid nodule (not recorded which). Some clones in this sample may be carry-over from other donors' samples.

The CDR3 loop reads CASSLGTLEVGEQYF. CDR3 DNA: TGCGCCAGCAGCTTAGGGACTCTTGAAGTAGGCGAGCAGTACTTC. The rearrangement joins TRBV5-1 to TRBJ2-7, with a weak D call TRBD2 (6 bases). V was clipped by 2 bases and J by 6 bases, with 18 bases between them. The germline V gene encodes CDR1 SGHRS and CDR2 YFSETQ. There are 15 residues in the CDR3.

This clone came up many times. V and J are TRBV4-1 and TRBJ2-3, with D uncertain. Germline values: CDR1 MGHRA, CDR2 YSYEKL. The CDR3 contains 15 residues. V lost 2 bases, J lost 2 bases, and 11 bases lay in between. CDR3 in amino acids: CASSQREKTTDTQYF. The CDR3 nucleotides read TGCGCCAGCAGCCAAAGAGAGAAAACCACAGATACGCAGTATTTT.

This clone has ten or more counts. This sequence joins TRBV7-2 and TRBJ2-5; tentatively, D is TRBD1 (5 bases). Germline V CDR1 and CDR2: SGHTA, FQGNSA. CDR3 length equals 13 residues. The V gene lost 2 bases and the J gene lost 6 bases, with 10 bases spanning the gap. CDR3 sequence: CASSLRQGQTQYF. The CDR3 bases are TGTGCCAGCAGCTTACGGCAGGGCCAGACCCAGTACTTC.

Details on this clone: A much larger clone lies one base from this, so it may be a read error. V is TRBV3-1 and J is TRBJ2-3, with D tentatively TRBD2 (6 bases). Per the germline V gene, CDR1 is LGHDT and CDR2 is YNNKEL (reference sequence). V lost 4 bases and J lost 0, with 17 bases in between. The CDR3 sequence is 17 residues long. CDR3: CASSPMERRASTDTQYF. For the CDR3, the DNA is TGTGCCAGCAGCCCCATGGAGAGGAGGGCTAGCACAGATACGCAGTATTTT.

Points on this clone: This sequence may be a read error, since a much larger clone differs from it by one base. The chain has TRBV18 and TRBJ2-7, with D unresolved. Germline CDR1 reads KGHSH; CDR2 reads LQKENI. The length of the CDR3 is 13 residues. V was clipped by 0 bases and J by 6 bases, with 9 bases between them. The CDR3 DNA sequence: TGTGCCAGCTCACCACCGTGGAATCGCGAGCAGTACTTC. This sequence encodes CASSPPWNREQYF.

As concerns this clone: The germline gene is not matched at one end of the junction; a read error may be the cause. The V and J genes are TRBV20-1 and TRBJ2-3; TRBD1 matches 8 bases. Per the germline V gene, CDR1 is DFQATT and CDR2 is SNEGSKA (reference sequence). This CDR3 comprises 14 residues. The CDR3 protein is CSASPMDRADTRYF. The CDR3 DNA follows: TGCAGTGCTAGTCCCATGGACAGGGCGGATACGCGGTATTTT.

The DNA of the CDR3 is TGTGCCAGCGGACAGGACACTTCTGGAAACACCATATATTTT. It yields the protein CASGQDTSGNTIYF. The chain couples TRBV4-2 to TRBJ1-3; 7 bases align to TRBD1. Trimming at V came to 8 bases and at J to 1 base, leaving 5 bases not matched to a gene. Germline V gene data show CDR1 as LGHNA and CDR2 as YNFKEQ. The CDR3 loop spans 14 amino acids.

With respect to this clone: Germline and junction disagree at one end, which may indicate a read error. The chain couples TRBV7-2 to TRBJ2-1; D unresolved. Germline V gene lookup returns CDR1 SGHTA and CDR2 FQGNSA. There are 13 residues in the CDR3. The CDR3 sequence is CAISLVRHNEHFF. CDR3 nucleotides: TGTGCCATCAGCTTAGTTAGGCACAATGAGCATTTCTTC.

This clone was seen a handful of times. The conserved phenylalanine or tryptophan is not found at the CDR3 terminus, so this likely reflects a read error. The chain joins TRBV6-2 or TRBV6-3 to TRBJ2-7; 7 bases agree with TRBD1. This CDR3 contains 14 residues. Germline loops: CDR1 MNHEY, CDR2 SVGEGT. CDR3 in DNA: TGTGCCAGTAGTTACCTTCAGGGGGTCTACGAGCAGTACCTC. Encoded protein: CASSYLQGVYEQYL.